These T cell receptor beta chains were read from a single sample in a study of molecular identifiers for immune sequencing clone quantification. TCRdb itself ran the PCR reads through MiXCR, one entry per CDR3 protein. Here the sample spans 60,000 to 70,000 distinct CDR3 sequences, over 15% being singletons. The sequencing input was naive CD8+ T cells from blood, with Jurkat cell RNA spiked in. Source of these receptors: a human donor in good health. Some libraries in this study had Jurkat cell RNA spiked in. Both conserved end residues are part of each CDR3. Each record gives: V gene, J gene, D gene, clone size, CDR3 length, CDR3 protein, CDR3 DNA. A D gene is named only where the DNA matches it firmly. Rows give clone size only sometimes, using once, few, many, or a class for an expanded clone.

>TRBV19|TRBJ2-2|-|-|14
CASSIVGNTGELFF
TGTGCCAGTAGTATAGTGGGGAACACCGGGGAGCTGTTTTTT
>TRBV19|TRBJ2-1|-|few|15
CASSPSVSSYNEQFF
TGTGCCAGTAGTCCATCGGTAAGCTCCTACAATGAGCAGTTCTTC
>TRBV7-2|TRBJ2-7|-|-|12
CAGSTSLYEQYF
TGTGCCGGCAGCACTTCCCTCTACGAGCAGTACTTC
>TRBV24-1|TRBJ2-7|TRBD1|many|15
CATIPLYRGSLEQYF
TGTGCCACCATTCCCCTTTACAGGGGGTCCCTCGAGCAGTACTTC
>TRBV27|TRBJ1-6|-|many|12
CATKTGVAPLHF
TGTGCCACCAAGACAGGAGTAGCACCCCTCCACTTT
>TRBV4-3|TRBJ2-5|-|many|14
CASSQDWGGETQYF
TGCGCCAGCAGCCAAGATTGGGGTGGAGAGACCCAGTACTTC
>TRBV29-1|TRBJ2-7|TRBD2|few|14
CSVAYLAGVDEQYF
TGCAGCGTTGCTTATCTCGCGGGAGTCGACGAGCAGTACTTC
>TRBV5-1|TRBJ2-7|TRBD2|-|15
CASSLELAENWEQYF
TGCGCCAGCAGCTTGGAACTAGCGGAGAATTGGGAGCAGTACTTC
>TRBV2|TRBJ2-3|-|few|16
CASSEGVGHSSYAQYF
TGTGCCAGCAGTGAAGGGGTCGGCCACAGCTCATACGCGCAGTATTTT
>TRBV23-1|TRBJ2-5|TRBD2|many|14
CASSLAGGEETQYF
TGCGCCAGCAGTCTAGCGGGAGGGGAAGAGACCCAGTACTTC
>TRBV2|TRBJ2-1|TRBD2|many|15
CASSERRLADNEQFF
TGTGCCAGCAGTGAACGAAGACTAGCGGACAATGAGCAGTTCTTC
>TRBV9|TRBJ2-7|-|many|14
CASSLATGSDEQYF
TGTGCCAGCAGCCTAGCGACAGGTAGCGACGAGCAGTACTTC
>TRBV6-2/TRBV6-3|TRBJ1-5|-|many|16
CASSYRPEWGNQPQHF
TGTGCCAGCAGTTACCGACCAGAATGGGGCAATCAGCCCCAGCATTTT
>TRBV12-3/TRBV12-4|TRBJ2-1|-|few|14
CASSSRREGNEQFF
TGTGCCAGCAGTTCCCGCCGAGAAGGCAATGAGCAGTTCTTC
>TRBV29-1|TRBJ2-2|-|many|18
CSVDDHALEGGNTGELFF
TGCAGCGTTGATGACCACGCTCTTGAGGGGGGTAACACCGGGGAGCTGTTTTTT
>TRBV2|TRBJ2-3|TRBD2|many|16
CASAESSGRGADTQYF
TGTGCCAGCGCTGAGAGTAGCGGGAGAGGGGCAGATACGCAGTATTTT
>TRBV20-1|TRBJ2-7|-|many|13
CSASGLARYEQYF
TGCAGTGCTAGTGGCCTAGCGCGCTACGAGCAGTACTTC
>TRBV11-2|TRBJ2-7|TRBD2|-|13
CASSTGDYYEQYF
TGTGCCAGCAGCACCGGGGACTACTACGAGCAGTACTTC
>TRBV5-4|TRBJ2-1|TRBD1|few|14
CASGSTGADNEQFF
TGTGCCAGCGGATCCACAGGGGCGGACAATGAGCAGTTCTTC
>TRBV29-1|TRBJ2-1|TRBD1|many|13
CSVVGTVLDEQFF
TGCAGCGTTGTGGGGACAGTTCTCGATGAGCAGTTCTTC
>TRBV27|TRBJ1-4|-|-|13
CASSLLAGEKLFF
TGTGCCAGCAGTTTATTGGCGGGTGAAAAACTGTTTTTT
>TRBV7-9|TRBJ2-7|-|-|12
CASSLPTYEQYF
TGTGCCAGCAGCTTACCCACTTACGAGCAGTACTTC
>TRBV30|TRBJ1-2|-|many|13
CAWTDRSSYGYTF
TGTGCCTGGACCGACAGATCCAGCTATGGCTACACCTTC
>TRBV28|TRBJ2-3|TRBD2|many|17
CASSFRLAGSSTDTQYF
TGTGCCAGCAGTTTCCGACTAGCGGGGTCAAGCACAGATACGCAGTATTTT
>TRBV7-6|TRBJ2-6|-|many|14
CASSPSVGPNVLTF
TGTGCCAGCAGCCCCTCCGTGGGCCCGAACGTCCTGACTTTC
>TRBV7-9|TRBJ2-3|TRBD2|many|13
CASSPLAADTQYF
TGTGCCAGCAGCCCACTAGCGGCAGATACGCAGTATTTT
>TRBV6-5|TRBJ2-3|-|many|14
CASSPAPSTDTQYF
TGTGCCAGCAGTCCAGCACCAAGCACAGATACGCAGTATTTT
>TRBV5-1|TRBJ2-2|-|many|11
CASLMAGELFF
TGCGCCAGCCTTATGGCCGGGGAGCTGTTTTTT
>TRBV7-6|TRBJ2-7|-|many|12
CASSNSPYEQYF
TGTGCCAGCAGCAACTCCCCTTACGAGCAGTACTTC
>TRBV27|TRBJ2-7|-|-|11
CASRVGYEQYF
TGTGCCAGCCGTGTAGGGTACGAGCAGTACTTC
>TRBV11-2|TRBJ2-7|-|-|14
CASSLGARDYEQYF
TGTGCCAGCAGCTTGGGAGCGAGAGACTACGAGCAGTACTTC
>TRBV11-1|TRBJ2-2|-|many|15
CASSLAPEGTGELFF
TGTGCCAGCAGCTTAGCACCGGAGGGCACCGGGGAGCTGTTTTTT
>TRBV20-1|TRBJ2-1|-|few|15
CSAREPGAHYNEQFF
TGCAGTGCTAGAGAACCGGGAGCACACTACAATGAGCAGTTCTTC
>TRBV3-1|TRBJ2-7|TRBD1|many|13
CASSHGTGYEQYF
TGTGCCAGCAGCCACGGGACAGGATACGAGCAGTACTTC
>TRBV10-1|TRBJ2-3|TRBD2|many|15
CASSGVAGDTDTQYF
TGCGCCAGCAGTGGAGTAGCGGGGGACACAGATACGCAGTATTTT
>TRBV28|TRBJ1-2|-|few|12
CASSSRGHGYTF
TGTGCCAGCAGTTCCAGGGGACATGGCTACACCTTC
>TRBV29-1|TRBJ2-2|TRBD1|many|13
CSVVQGGTGELFF
TGCAGCGTTGTACAGGGGGGCACCGGGGAGCTGTTTTTT
>TRBV3-1|TRBJ2-3|-|many|15
CASSQGQSSTDTQYF
TGTGCCAGCAGCCAAGGCCAGTCCTCCACAGATACGCAGTATTTT
>TRBV28|TRBJ1-2|TRBD1|many|15
CASSPGTGLDYGYTF
TGTGCCAGCAGCCCCGGGACAGGGTTAGACTATGGCTACACCTTC
>TRBV4-2|TRBJ2-2|-|many|14
CASSQDRAAGELFF
TGTGCCAGCAGCCAAGATCGAGCCGCCGGGGAGCTGTTTTTT
>TRBV3-1|TRBJ2-4|TRBD1|many|18
CASSHSGRGYEAKNIQYF
TGTGCCAGCAGCCACAGCGGCAGGGGGTATGAGGCCAAAAACATTCAGTACTTC